The TCR beta chain under discussion was sequenced for a study of Ad26.COV2.S vaccination and SARS-CoV-2 variants. Study-level information: Donor was in the COV1001 Ad26.COV2.S trial arm.

Treatment: over 15 received Ad26.COV2.S at low or high dose, single or two shots; 5 received placebo; per-sample allocation not given. Specimens were obtained on day 63 following the first vaccine or placebo injection. An adult aged 18-55 years in Boston served as the donor. The protocol was immunoSEQ multiplex PCR, while the TCRdb copy is restricted to in-frame clones and leaves out a portion. The sample includes about 410,000 clones, around 93% of them seen just once. Germline assignment: CDR1 SGHTA and CDR2 FQGNSA. V dropped 5 bases and J dropped 4 bases, with 15 bases sitting between them. This CDR3 is 15 amino acids long.

The input for sequencing was peripheral blood, taken in a trial of Ad26.COV2.S vaccine versus placebo. The chain combines TRBV7-2 with TRBJ2-1; D possibly corresponds to TRBD1 (5 bases). This TCR was sampled from a person aged 18 to 65 who received the Ad26.COV2.S COVID-19 vaccine or a placebo. The CDR3, as DNA: TGTGCCAGCAGCGACGATGGGGCAGCTTACAATGAGCAGTTCTTC. Its translation is CASSDDGAAYNEQFF.